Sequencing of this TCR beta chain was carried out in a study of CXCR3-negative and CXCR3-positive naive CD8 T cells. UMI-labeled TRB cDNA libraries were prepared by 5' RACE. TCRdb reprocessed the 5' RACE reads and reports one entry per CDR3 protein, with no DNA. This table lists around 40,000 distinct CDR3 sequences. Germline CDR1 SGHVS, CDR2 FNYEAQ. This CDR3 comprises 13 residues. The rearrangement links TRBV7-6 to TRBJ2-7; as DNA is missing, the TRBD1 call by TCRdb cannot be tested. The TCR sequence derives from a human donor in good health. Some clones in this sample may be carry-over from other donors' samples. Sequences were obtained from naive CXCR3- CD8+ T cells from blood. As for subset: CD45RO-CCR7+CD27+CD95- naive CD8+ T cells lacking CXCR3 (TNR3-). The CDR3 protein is CASSLGHDYEQYF.